These T cell receptor beta chains were read from a single sample in a study of OX40 agonist ivuxolimab in advanced cancers. Assay used: immunoSEQ multiplex PCR; TCRdb lists only in-frame clones, some missing. The sample records some 77,000 clones, around 86% being singletons. The source was CD4+ or CD8+ T cells sorted from blood, collected in a trial of the OX40 agonist ivuxolimab. The receptors originated from an adult with an advanced solid tumor such as melanoma, head and neck, liver or kidney cancer. The CDR3 runs from the conserved cysteine through the conserved F or W. D genes are given only for firm matches. Expanded clones are given a class, and other clones once, few, many or no size at all.

CDR3,DNA,length,D,V,J,size
CASSLGQTQETQYF,TGCGCCAGCAGCTTGGGACAGACACAAGAGACCCAGTACTTC,14,.,TRBV5-1,TRBJ2-5,.
CASSLRVSTGELFF,TGTGCCAGCAGCTTAAGGGTATCCACCGGGGAGCTGTTTTTT,14,.,TRBV7-2,TRBJ2-2,.
CASSLDIMNEQFF,TGTGCCAGCAGCTTAGATATTATGAATGAGCAGTTCTTC,13,.,TRBV11-2,TRBJ2-1,few
CASSPPQGPYGYTF,TGTGCCAGCAGCCCACCACAGGGGCCCTATGGCTACACCTTC,14,TRBD1,TRBV9,TRBJ1-2,.
CASSPLPGDLSGANVLTF,TGTGCCAGCTCACCACTCCCAGGGGACCTCTCTGGGGCCAACGTCCTGACTTTC,18,.,TRBV18,TRBJ2-6,.
CASSLESGALYEQYF,TGTGCCAGCAGCTTAGAGTCAGGGGCCCTCTACGAGCAGTACTTC,15,.,TRBV7-2,TRBJ2-7,.
CASSLDGGSNYGYTF,TGTGCCAGCAGCTTAGATGGCGGATCTAACTATGGCTACACCTTC,15,.,TRBV7-2,TRBJ1-2,.
CASSLDFPMAGELFF,TGCGCCAGCAGCCTAGACTTCCCCATGGCCGGGGAGCTGTTTTTT,15,.,TRBV5-1,TRBJ2-2,.
CASSSRQGSSSYNEQFF,TGTGCCAGCAGCTCTAGGCAGGGGTCATCCTCCTACAATGAGCAGTTCTTC,17,.,TRBV5-5,TRBJ2-1,.
CASSSNRWGDTGELFF,TGCGCCAGCAGTTCAAACAGGTGGGGGGACACCGGGGAGCTGTTTTTT,16,.,TRBV10-2,TRBJ2-2,.
CASSLPGGTEAFF,TGCGCCAGCAGCTTACCAGGGGGCACTGAAGCTTTCTTT,13,TRBD1,TRBV5-1,TRBJ1-1,.
CASSLDGQLNTEAFF,TGTGCCAGCAGCTTAGATGGACAGCTGAACACTGAAGCTTTCTTT,15,.,TRBV11-3,TRBJ1-1,.
CASSVGNREAFF,TGTGCCAGCAGCGTAGGAAACCGTGAAGCTTTCTTT,12,.,TRBV9,TRBJ1-1,once
CSVGGLPYEQYF,TGCAGCGTTGGGGGACTCCCCTACGAGCAGTACTTC,12,.,TRBV29-1,TRBJ2-7,.
CASSRVAGQSGELFF,TGCGCCAGCAGCAGGGTAGCTGGGCAGAGCGGGGAGCTGTTTTTT,15,.,TRBV5-1,TRBJ2-2,.
CASSLVAGGELFF,TGCGCCAGCAGCTTGGTGGCTGGCGGGGAGCTGTTTTTT,13,.,TRBV5-1,TRBJ2-2,.
CSATSSDEQFF,TGCAGTGCTACTAGTAGCGATGAGCAGTTCTTC,11,.,TRBV20-1,TRBJ2-1,.
CASSRQVNSGNTIYF,TGTGCCAGCAGCAGACAGGTCAACTCTGGAAACACCATATATTTT,15,.,TRBV7-2,TRBJ1-3,.
CASSRDAADYGYTF,TGTGCCAGCAGCCGCGACGCGGCAGACTATGGCTACACCTTC,14,.,TRBV11-2,TRBJ1-2,.
CASSSNRQGFVSPQHF,TGTGCCAGCAGCTCCAACCGGCAGGGTTTTGTTTCGCCCCAGCATTTT,16,.,TRBV7-9,TRBJ1-5,.
CASSPLDSNSPLHF,TGCGCCAGCAGCCCGCTGGACAGTAATTCACCCCTCCACTTT,14,.,TRBV4-1,TRBJ1-6,few
CASSPQGRLSSGEQYF,TGTGCCAGCAGCCCACAGGGTCGACTGTCTTCGGGCGAGCAGTACTTC,16,.,TRBV5-4,TRBJ2-7,.
CASSLGGATNEKLFF,TGTGCCAGCAGTTTAGGGGGCGCAACTAATGAAAAACTGTTTTTT,15,.,TRBV28,TRBJ1-4,few
CASSPQGGSGNTIYF,TGCGCCAGCAGCCCACAGGGGGGCTCTGGAAACACCATATATTTT,15,TRBD1,TRBV5-1,TRBJ1-3,.
CATKDRTNYGYTF,TGTGCCACAAAGGACAGGACTAACTATGGCTACACCTTC,13,TRBD1,TRBV27,TRBJ1-2,.
CASSLRQGQETQYF,TGTGCCAGCAGCCTTCGGCAGGGGCAAGAGACCCAGTACTTC,14,.,TRBV28,TRBJ2-5,.
CASSIQGSYGGEQFF,TGTGCCAGCAGCATACAGGGGTCCTACGGTGGTGAGCAGTTCTTC,15,TRBD1,TRBV7-3,TRBJ2-1,.
CASSKTGTRDQETQYF,TGTGCCAGTAGCAAGACCGGGACTAGGGACCAAGAGACCCAGTACTTC,16,TRBD2,TRBV19,TRBJ2-5,.
CASSYLVQSKGITAFF,TGTGCCAGCAGTTACCTGGTACAATCGAAGGGGATTACGGCTTTCTTT,16,.,TRBV6-5,TRBJ1-1,.
CASRRVGLEGNEQFF,TGTGCCAGCAGACGAGTGGGCCTTGAGGGCAATGAGCAGTTCTTC,15,.,TRBV6-5,TRBJ2-1,.
CASSVSGRNIQYF,TGTGCCAGCAGTGTTAGCGGGAGAAACATTCAGTACTTC,13,TRBD2,TRBV2,TRBJ2-4,.
CASIGGTNSPLHF,TGTGCCAGTATAGGGGGAACAAATTCACCCCTCCACTTT,13,.,TRBV5-5,TRBJ1-6,.
CASSPDRGGTEAFF,TGCGCCAGCAGCCCGGACAGGGGAGGGACTGAAGCTTTCTTT,14,TRBD1,TRBV5-1,TRBJ1-1,.
CASSLASATQGGYTF,TGCGCCAGCAGCTTGGCCTCAGCCACTCAGGGGGGCTACACCTTC,15,.,TRBV5-1,TRBJ1-2,.
CDLREQYF,TGCGACCTCAGGGAGCAGTACTTC,8,.,TRBV20-1,TRBJ2-7,.
CASSLGGAPNEKLFF,TGCGCCAGCAGCTTGGGAGGGGCACCTAATGAAAAACTGTTTTTT,15,.,TRBV5-1,TRBJ1-4,.
CASSHTASSYNEQFF,TGTGCCAGCAGCCATACCGCGAGCTCCTACAATGAGCAGTTCTTC,15,.,TRBV7-3,TRBJ2-1,once
CAWSLAGTSYNEQFF,TGTGCCTGGAGTTTGGCAGGGACCTCCTACAATGAGCAGTTCTTC,15,.,TRBV30,TRBJ2-1,.
CASSRETQYF,TGTGCCAGCAGTCGGGAGACCCAGTACTTC,10,.,TRBV5-8,TRBJ2-5,.
CASSGKLGEQFF,TGTGCCAGCAGCGGTAAGCTTGGTGAGCAGTTCTTC,12,.,TRBV5-4,TRBJ2-1,.